The 4 T cell receptor beta chains below all came from one sample that was sequenced in a study of CD8 T cells in Susac syndrome. An input of about 0.5 to 1 ug of RNA was subjected to reverse transcription using random hexamers. TCRdb re-analysed the immunoSEQ multiplex PCR reads in MiXCR, keeping a single row per CDR3 protein. This sample has around 80,000 distinct CDR3 sequences, with 80% to 95% found just once. The sample comprised CD8+ T cells from PBMCs. The source of these receptors is a human donor with Susac syndrome.

The chain carries TRBV30 and TRBJ1-1; a weak D match, TRBD1 (5 bases). CDR3 length equals 11 residues. Between the trimmed V and J ends, which lost 4 bases and 8 bases, there was a span of 11 bases. Looked up from germline, CDR1 is GTSNPN and CDR2 is SVGIG (reference sequence). This CDR3 reads CAWNSGREAFF. The CDR3, as DNA: TGTGCCTGGAACTCAGGGAGGGAAGCTTTCTTT.

CDR3 residues: CASSESVRRRYNEQFF. In nucleotides, the CDR3 is TGCGCCAGCAGTGAGTCGGTACGAAGACGTTACAATGAGCAGTTCTTC. This rearrangement joins TRBV10-2 to TRBJ2-1; D not certain. V was pared by 0 bases and J by 4 bases, with 13 bases between. The CDR3 extends over 16 amino acids. Germline V gene data show CDR1 as WSHSY and CDR2 as SAAADI.

This clonotype was seen only a few times. The chain carries TRBV5-4 and TRBJ2-7; no definite D call. The V gene lost 1 base and the J gene lost 0 bases, with 11 bases spanning the gap. This CDR3 has 15 amino acids. Germline CDR1 reads SGHNT; CDR2 reads YYREEE (reference sequence). Written as DNA, the CDR3 is TGTGCCAGCAGCTTGATGGGCGCAAACTCCTACGAGCAGTACTTC. Its translation is CASSLMGANSYEQYF.

V usage is TRBV5-6 and J usage is TRBJ1-2; 11 bases line up with TRBD1. Germline values: CDR1 SGHDT, CDR2 YYEEEE. The CDR3 consists of 13 residues. Germline trimming cut 4 bases from V and 8 bases from J; bases unmatched to any gene: 4. CDR3 region: CASSRTGGQGYTF. CDR3 sequence (DNA): TGTGCCAGCAGCAGGACAGGGGGCCAAGGCTACACCTTC.